This paragraph covers one T cell receptor beta chain sequence. As processed by the authors: Estimated nucleated cell counts came from reference gene primer amplification. Measured with immunoSEQ multiplex PCR; TCRdb has only the in-frame clones, and not every one. D and trimming come from the DNA, and the V and J calls and clone size come from that table. The sample yields more than 95,000 clones, roughly 90% seen once. The record originates from a study of blood T cell repertoires in COVID-19. The overall study: From the United States, Italy and Spain came samples of acute and convalescent COVID-19. T cells, B-cell-depleted T cells, or PBMCs supplied cDNA or gDNA.

Per the germline V gene, CDR1 is SGHVS and CDR2 is FNYEAQ. The CDR3 is 13 residues long. The V end lost 1 base, the J end lost 2 bases, and 5 bases lay between the germline ends. The V gene is TRBV7-6, the J gene TRBJ1-2; D gene uncertain. The receptor was derived from a human donor in a cohort sampled during active COVID-19. The sequenced sample was peripheral blood. In nucleotides, the CDR3 is TGTGCCAGCAGCTTAGTCCCAAACTATGGCTACACCTTC. It encodes CASSLVPNYGYTF.